This T cell receptor beta chain was recovered during a study of T cell repertoires in cytomegalovirus infection. About the research overall: The study used recently identified HLA-C-restricted and well-studied HLA-B-restricted CMV epitopes. Indicated by public TCR beta signatures were CMV infection and matching HLA type. The study's findings and limits: Of the TCR beta families, the public ones yielded a cumulative frequency that identified carriers of CMV plus the relevant HLA.

Turning to this clonotype: The target antigen is unknown.

In TCRdb, the reads were re-called with MiXCR into one record per CDR3 protein. The data contain around 900,000 distinct CDR3 sequences, approximately 31% of them singletons. CDR1 and CDR2 (germline): MGHRA, YSYEKL. With 3 bases clipped from V and 0 bases from J, the junction kept 7 bases outside the gene matches. The CDR3 extends over 17 amino acids. This chain uses TRBV4-1 with TRBJ2-3; 9 positions agree with TRBD2. The receptor was derived from a human donor in good health (CMV status not recorded). Some clones in this sample may be carry-over from other donors' samples. Material: cultured CD8+ T cells from PBMCs, obtained from culture after CMV antigen stimulation. The CDR3 is CASSHSGGPSSTDTQYF. Written as DNA, the CDR3 is TGCGCCAGCAGCCACAGCGGGGGGCCCTCTAGCACAGATACGCAGTATTTT.